This TCR beta chain was sequenced during a study of cytomegalovirus exposure and HLA in healthy donors (dated by TCRdb to about 2017). Turning to the overall study: According to an earlier analysis of a few hundred of the donors, 150 million to 200 million T cells yielded roughly 110 million unique TCR beta sequences and roughly 280 Gb of sequence data. Among a few hundred genotyped donors of the cohort, an average of 235,054 unique TCR beta nucleotide sequences were sequenced per donor, around 20% of them non-productive. About five DR-DQ haplotypes were treated as single units for association and clustering because of strong linkage in the cohort. An earlier analysis of about 620 of the donors applied high-throughput TCR beta sequencing to assess whether each TCR beta V gene segment acted as functional or pseudogenic. HLA typing included class I and class II loci at four-digit resolution. A later genetic analysis used genome-wide SNP genotypes for about 65% of the 666 donors, treating that subset as a discovery cohort. About 280 gigabases of sequencing data and approximately 93 million unique TCR sequences were included in an early release covering 550 to 800 HLA-typed donors. To predict cytomegalovirus infection status, the study combined high-throughput TCR immunosequencing, statistical association of individual TCRs with disease status, and machine learning. Typing coverage varied by locus: roughly 629-630 donors for A, B, C, DRB1 and DQB1; roughly 500 for DQA1; over 600 for DPA1; roughly 470 for DPB1. Along with the approximately 700-subject first cohort, a separate validation cohort of 120 different subjects was used. Among the roughly 400 genotyped donors, 75% to 90% belonged to the genetic ancestry cluster associated with self-reported Caucasian donors. All discovery cohort repertoires had been generated on a single sequencing platform. Alongside the repertoire data, information on donor age, sex, ethnicity and CMV serostatus was compiled. Rather than drawing on any new phenotypic data, the later analysis identified candidate immune exposures from TCR beta sequences and the way those sequences occurred across donors. The study profiled the T cell repertoires of under 700 subjects by immunosequencing and related them to cytomegalovirus serostatus. In a later analysis, previously published TCR beta repertoires from more than 500 donors were re-analyzed and high-resolution HLA genotyping was added so that TCR occurrence patterns could be studied. The study aimed to test whether signatures of past pathogen exposure could be identified by cataloging public T cell receptors. The paper's findings and limits, for the study overall: The cohort was sequenced for TCR beta chains only, and without alpha or paired-chain data the features that could be detected were limited. In a later analysis, the rate of TCR association differed among HLA loci, with DRB1 alleles having the most associated TCRs and HLA-C alleles having the fewest. Correlated functional status among segregating V segments might be attributable to linkage disequilibrium, but an unknown experimental factor could not be ruled out. Because HLA typing was missing for some donors at each locus, association tests included only the typed subset. A later analysis found that most CMV-associated TCR beta chains appeared HLA-restricted, with HLA associations seemingly driven largely by CMV exposure. A later analysis associated 16,951 TCR beta sequences with specific HLA alleles at a false discovery rate of 0.05. The 87-base-pair reads could not distinguish some IMGT-functional V segments, including TRBV6-2 and TRBV6-3, so those segments were excluded. In an earlier analysis of several hundred of the donors, most TCR beta V segments were observed in productive rearrangements about 87% or about 30% of the time, broadly matching IMGT annotations. A later analysis found that HLA-associated TCR beta chains were more clonally expanded and had lower generation probabilities than equally common non-associated chains. A further reported finding was that TCR beta sequences accurately predicted the HLA-A and HLA-B alleles for most subjects in the first cohort. Compared with the 666-donor mean, donors in an Asian-associated ancestry cluster had fewer N-insertions in productive TCRs, according to a later genetic analysis. The sequencing pipeline was judged likely to have produced a cluster of highly shared sequence variants as a technical artifact. Several of the top co-occurrence clusters appeared to be linked to parvovirus B19, influenza, CMV and Epstein-Barr virus, according to a later analysis. Because counts were too low, roughly 16 rarely observed V segments, including chromosome 9 orphons, were left out of the earlier analysis of approximately 500 of the donors. Sequencing depth was assumed to be roughly uniform across donors in the presence/absence analyses, though that assumption may not hold. In a later genetic analysis, a missense DCLRE1C variant was associated with V-gene and J-gene trimming of TCR beta chains, and the association was replicated in an independent cohort. Three of the identified cytomegalovirus-associated TCR beta chains were confirmed in vitro to be specific for cytomegalovirus antigens. The classifier was reported to diagnose cytomegalovirus status with high specificity and sensitivity in both the original and validation cohorts. Across donors, most TCR sequences were observed very rarely, whereas some public TCRs were present in many individuals. When HLA alleles, especially DR and DQ, strongly co-occurred, TCR associations were difficult to assign to individual alleles. The authors suggested that the approach could potentially be extended to other disease states and immunological phenotypes. In the study, 164 TCR beta chains were listed as associated with cytomegalovirus. The only immune exposure information available for the cohort was CMV serostatus.

Regarding this clone: The antigen this receptor binds is unknown. No qualities accompany the bases; no much larger clone lies one base away.

The cohort consisted of hundreds of healthy bone marrow donors. Cohort members were all nominally healthy when sampled, although unrecorded immune exposures were likely present. The donor was CMV seropositive and belonged to the group of a few hundred seropositive cohort members. Every donor gave a peripheral blood sample, and the peripheral blood mononuclear cells from that sample were used for TCR beta sequencing. Genomic DNA was extracted from the blood cell samples with the Qiagen DNeasy Blood Extraction Kit. The library was built by means of the immunoSEQ multiplex PCR assay. The multiplex PCR relied on a mix of 60 forward primers for TCR Vbeta segments and 13 reverse primers for TCR Jbeta segments. The CDR3 region of rearranged TCR beta genes was amplified from genomic DNA by a multiplex PCR assay. On the Illumina HiSeq System, the amplified TCR beta libraries were sequenced as 87-base-pair reads. In the authors' own workflow: Across the 670 or so repertoires, a later analysis counted some 80 million unique TCR beta chains, 9.5 million to 13 million of which were shared by at least two donors. Raw reads were error-corrected and collapsed into unique sequences by a nearest-neighbor algorithm in which closely related sequences were merged to remove PCR and sequencing errors. V, D and J gene segments were assigned by aligning CDR3 sequences to IMGT reference sequences. Each retained sequence needed at least a six-nucleotide match to both a V gene segment and a J gene segment. A rearrangement was called productive if the CDR3 had no stop codons and remained in frame with V and J, and every other rearrangement was called non-productive. Following IMGT convention, CDR3 was defined as the stretch from the second conserved V-encoded cysteine to the conserved J-encoded phenylalanine. Sequences without an unambiguous match to a single V gene segment were excluded from the earlier analysis of 450 to 750 of the donors. An earlier analysis of 587 of the donors called V segments functional above 56.7% productive rearrangements and segregating when the between-donor standard deviation exceeded 5%. A statistical classification framework was built for diagnosing cytomegalovirus status from the catalog of TCR beta chain sequences. In a later analysis, V and J genes were assigned by comparing TCR nucleotide sequences against IMGT/GENE-DB human TR gene sequences. Using the TCRdist pipeline, a later analysis assigned CDR3 sequences along with most-parsimonious VDJ recombination scenarios. In a later analysis, each TCR beta chain was defined by its CDR3 amino acid sequence together with its V-gene family, and reads without a unique V-gene family were excluded. A later analysis removed 550 to 650 highly shared, low-generation-probability nucleotide sequences to deal with suspected cross-contamination and a sequencing artifact. In a later analysis, a clonal expansion index for each public chain was calculated from normalized within-repertoire ranks of inferred template counts. Generation probabilities in a later analysis came from a VDJ recombination model fitted to out-of-frame rearrangements, and those results were checked against IGoR. In a later analysis, hypergeometric tests were used to score TCR-TCR, TCR-HLA and TCR-CMV co-occurrence, with a repertoire-size bias correction applied to TCR pairs. To estimate false discovery rates, a later analysis permuted the HLA or CMV assignments 20 times. A later analysis grouped co-occurring TCRs with DBSCAN, adding TCRdist sequence similarity when clustering within HLA-allele-positive subsets. Repertoires with fewer than 30,000 or more than 120,000 public chains were left out of co-occurrence clustering, as were several repertoires with anomalous nucleotide sharing. TCRdb limited this immuneACCESS table to in-frame rearrangements with V and J called. A share of clones is missing; checked studies link under half to unresolved V genes, and the rest is unexplained. That table furnishes V, J and clone size, whereas the DNA furnished D and trimming. For this sample there are some 150,000 clones; approximately 85% appear just once. The ten most abundant clones make up around a tenth of the sample.

V and J lose 1 base and 5 bases, and a span of 15 bases separates them. The CDR3 measures 15 amino acids from cysteine to phenylalanine. The read is trimmed to its CDR3 DNA, 45 bases read in frame from base 1. The germline V gene sets CDR1 to SGDLS and CDR2 to YYNGEE. This clonotype was obtained from a man in his fifties in good health and CMV-seropositive. Source material: PBMCs. Recombination joined TRBV9 with TRBJ2-5; TRBD1 is possibly the D segment (6 matching bases). The CDR3 sequence is CASSVYEGVRETQYF. The DNA is TGTGCCAGCAGCGTATATGAGGGGGTTCGGGAGACCCAGTACTTC.